These T cell receptor beta chains were read from a single sample in a study of T cells in Graves' hyperthyroidism and ophthalmopathy. TCRdb re-called the multiplex PCR reads with MiXCR, one entry per CDR3 protein. Of about 610,000 distinct CDR3 sequences in the sample, about 15% were seen once. The specimen was blood. These TCRs come from a woman between 35 and 50 years old with Graves' ophthalmopathy. The conserved cysteine and the conserved F or W are not part of the CDR3 here. Fields, in order: V gene, J gene, CDR3 protein.

V: TRBV6-2/TRBV6-3
J: TRBJ2-7
CDR3: ASSWRQGANEQY

V: TRBV20-1
J: TRBJ2-5
CDR3: SASRGYLQETQY

V: TRBV15
J: TRBJ1-2
CDR3: ATSVDRGVDGYT

V: TRBV6-2/TRBV6-3
J: TRBJ2-5
CDR3: ASSRDLGVETQY

V: TRBV11-2
J: TRBJ1-3
CDR3: ASTRDRASGNTIY

V: TRBV6-2/TRBV6-3
J: TRBJ2-2
CDR3: ASSLTDTGELF

V: TRBV30
J: TRBJ2-2
CDR3: AWKSGRDTGELF

V: TRBV29-1
J: TRBJ2-7
CDR3: SVVPSGNEQY

V: TRBV2
J: TRBJ1-2
CDR3: ASSEPGGAYGYT

V: TRBV27
J: TRBJ2-2
CDR3: ASRWEGDTGELF

V: TRBV6-5
J: TRBJ2-5
CDR3: ASSYRDRARETQY

V: TRBV27
J: TRBJ2-2
CDR3: AGSLSGHVNTGELF

V: TRBV28
J: TRBJ2-7
CDR3: ATGSGGHEQY

V: TRBV6-2/TRBV6-3
J: TRBJ2-5
CDR3: ASGVGEETQY

V: TRBV30
J: TRBJ1-1
CDR3: AWSLRRDLNTEAF

V: TRBV9
J: TRBJ2-3
CDR3: ASSPTGTRSTDTQY

V: TRBV5-5
J: TRBJ1-1
CDR3: ASSTQGEGTEAF

V: TRBV15
J: TRBJ2-7
CDR3: ATSREASASYEQY

V: TRBV12-3/TRBV12-4
J: TRBJ1-1
CDR3: ASSRGRNAEAF

V: TRBV19
J: TRBJ1-3
CDR3: ASSMVSSSGNTIY

V: TRBV30
J: TRBJ2-7
CDR3: AWSRVASYEQY

V: TRBV6-4
J: TRBJ2-3
CDR3: ASSDSASGSTDTQY

V: TRBV13
J: TRBJ2-5
CDR3: ASSQRQGEETQY

V: TRBV13
J: TRBJ2-3
CDR3: ASSLNSDTQY

V: TRBV6-2/TRBV6-3
J: TRBJ2-7
CDR3: ASSYPGTEN

V: TRBV6-5
J: TRBJ1-1
CDR3: ASSYLASTEAF

V: TRBV6-2/TRBV6-3
J: TRBJ1-1
CDR3: ASSHPQRAEAF

V: TRBV12-3/TRBV12-4
J: TRBJ1-1
CDR3: ASRPRRYTEAF

V: TRBV29-1
J: TRBJ1-6
CDR3: SVSTGQNSPLH

V: TRBV28
J: TRBJ2-5
CDR3: ASSPTRGQEETQY

V: TRBV4-1
J: TRBJ2-2
CDR3: ASSLMTVTGELF

V: TRBV20-1
J: TRBJ2-7
CDR3: SAIAGRGAYEQY